This T cell receptor (beta chain) was captured in a study of blood T cell repertoires in COVID-19. Whole-study context: Donors in the United States, Italy and Spain gave samples during acute or convalescent COVID-19.

V trimming: 4 bases; J trimming: 2 bases; junction bases outside the gene matches: 6. There are 15 residues in the CDR3. CDR1 and CDR2 (germline): SGHRS, YFSETQ. This table comes from immunoSEQ multiplex PCR, and its TCRdb copy is limited to in-frame clones, with some not included. Of roughly 250,000 clones detected, less than 90% appear once; the ten largest clones hold less than 5%. The sample comprised peripheral blood. J is TRBJ2-3 and V is TRBV5-1; TRBD1 aligns across 8 bases. The clonotype originates from a man in his sixties who had recovered from COVID-19. The CDR3 region is CASSPTGVDTDTQYF. CDR3 nucleotide sequence: TGCGCCAGCAGCCCGACAGGGGTGGACACAGATACGCAGTATTTT.